These 26 T cell receptor beta chains came from one sample sequenced in a study of monozygotic twins with inflammatory bowel disease. Reprocessing the 5' RACE reads, TCRdb reports a single entry for every CDR3 protein and omits DNA. Its table records 400,000 to 500,000 distinct CDR3 sequences. Specimen: blood. These TCRs come from a human donor with ulcerative colitis or Crohn's disease, or a healthy co-twin of an affected twin (not recorded which).

J is TRBJ2-7 and V is TRBV9. The CDR3 covers 16 residues. Germline V gene data show CDR1 as SGDLS and CDR2 as YYNGEE. The chain's CDR3 is CASSAGSSLSSYEQYF.

The V gene is TRBV7-9, the J gene TRBJ2-2; the TCRdb call, TRBD1, lacks DNA for checking. Germline CDR1 SEHNR, CDR2 FQNEAQ (reference sequence). The CDR3 length is 17 residues. CDR3 protein: CASSLGGAARNTGELFF.

The rearrangement uses TRBV6-1 and TRBJ2-1; as DNA is missing, the TRBD2 call by TCRdb cannot be tested. CDR1 is MNHNS, CDR2 SASEGT, per germline. This CDR3 contains 16 residues. The CDR3 loop is CASRTPPGLGRDEQFF.

The V call is TRBV19, the J call TRBJ2-7; TCRdb proposes TRBD2, but this gene call is untestable without DNA. The CDR3 consists of 14 residues. CDR1 is LNHDA, CDR2 SQIVND, per germline (reference sequence). CDR3 loop: CASSPLDRPYEQYF. Complete variable domain (other parts from reference TRBV19 and TRBJ2-7): DGGITQSPKYLFRKEGQNVTLSCEQNLNHDAMYWYRQDPGQGLRLIYYSQIVNDFQKGDIAEGYSVSREKKESFPLTVTSAQKNPTAFYLCASSPLDRPYEQYFGPGTRLTVT.

The rearrangement uses TRBV27 and TRBJ2-7; TCRdb outputs TRBD2, but without DNA this stays unchecked. The CDR3 totals 18 residues. From germline, CDR1 is MNHEY and CDR2 SMNVEV (reference sequence). The CDR3 spells CASSFSGRTPSISYEQYF.

The V call is TRBV10-3, the J call TRBJ1-1; TCRdb's D gene call, TRBD1, goes unchecked for lack of DNA. Per germline, CDR1 ENHRY and CDR2 SYGVKD. The length of the CDR3 is 15 residues. The chain's CDR3 is CASGFRGGGSSEAFF.

The gene calls are TRBV20-1 and TRBJ2-7; TCRdb picks TRBD1, but there is no DNA to check that call. Germline CDR1 DFQATT, CDR2 SNEGSKA (reference sequence). The CDR3 is 16 amino acids. The CDR3 protein is CSARAPRDSRSYEQYF.

The rearrangement joins TRBV5-6 to TRBJ1-1; the D call of TRBD1 rests on TCRdb alone, since no DNA is present to check it. The CDR3 extends over 14 amino acids. CDR1 is SGHDT, CDR2 YYEEEE, per germline. The CDR3 loop is CASSFRQGATEAFF.

The chain joins TRBV15 to TRBJ1-4; checking the TCRdb D call of TRBD1 is not possible without DNA. Germline V CDR1 and CDR2: LNHNV, YYDKDF (reference sequence). The CDR3 extends over 15 amino acids. CDR3 sequence reads: CATSRGYRINEKLFF.

The chain is built from TRBV7-3 and TRBJ2-5; TCRdb gives TRBD2 as the D gene, but with no DNA this cannot be confirmed. CDR3 length equals 15 residues. Germline V gene data show CDR1 as SGHTA and CDR2 as FQGTGA. Here the CDR3 reads CASSLGSLSQETQYF.

V usage is TRBV4-3 and J usage is TRBJ2-1; the D call of TRBD1 rests on TCRdb alone, since no DNA is present to check it. The CDR3 length is 14 residues. Germline values: CDR1 LGHNA, CDR2 YSLEER. CDR3: CASSQDPLGDEQFF.

The chain combines TRBV5-1 with TRBJ1-2; absent DNA, TCRdb's TRBD1 call cannot be checked. The germline CDR1 and CDR2 sequences are SGHRS and YFSETQ. This CDR3 spans 13 amino acids. CDR3 loop: CASSPGQAHGYTF. Using reference TRBV5-1 and TRBJ1-2 for the parts outside the CDR3, the full variable domain is KAGVTQTPRYLIKTRGQQVTLSCSPISGHRSVSWYQQTPGQGLQFLFEYFSETQRNKGNFPGRFSGRQFSNSRSEMNVSTLELGDSALYLCASSPGQAHGYTFGSGTRLTVV.

J is TRBJ2-5 and V is TRBV12-3 or TRBV12-4. The CDR3 has 12 amino acids. CDR3 protein: CASTPSRETQYF.

The chain combines TRBV2 with TRBJ2-7. This CDR3 has 14 amino acids. Per germline, CDR1 SNHLY and CDR2 FYNNEI. CDR3 sequence: CASRGSSSSYEQYF. Combining the CDR3 with reference TRBV2 and TRBJ2-7 gives the whole variable domain EPEVTQTPSHQVTQMGQEVILRCVPISNHLYFYWYRQILGQKVEFLVSFYNNEISEKSEIFDDQFSVERPDGSNFTLKIRSTKLEDSAMYFCASRGSSSSYEQYFGPGTRLTVT.

The chain carries TRBV6-2 or TRBV6-3 and TRBJ2-7. Germline V gene sequence: CDR1 MNHEY, CDR2 SVGEGT. CDR3 size: 14 residues. CDR3 loop: CASSLVGWLYEQYF.

This chain joins TRBV5-1 and TRBJ2-2. This CDR3 is 14 amino acids long. Germline CDR1 SGHRS, CDR2 YFSETQ. The CDR3 spells CASSLNIRAGELFF.

The chain joins TRBV20-1 to TRBJ2-1; the D call of TRBD1 rests on TCRdb alone, since no DNA is present to check it. Germline CDR1 DFQATT, CDR2 SNEGSKA (reference sequence). The CDR3 length is 14 residues. The CDR3 here is CSARDADRYNEQFF.

V gene TRBV15 combines with J gene TRBJ2-3. The CDR3 loop spans 14 amino acids. Per the germline V gene, CDR1 is LNHNV and CDR2 is YYDKDF (reference sequence). The CDR3 sequence: CATRHFSTKTTQYF.

The V gene is TRBV4-2, the J gene TRBJ2-5; the D gene TCRdb calls, TRBD2, cannot be checked with no DNA. CDR1 LGHNA and CDR2 YNFKEQ come from the germline V gene. The CDR3 is made up of 17 amino acids. CDR3 amino acids: CASSQDLGGGKRKTQYF.

V gene TRBV5-1 combines with J gene TRBJ1-1. This CDR3 is built from 15 residues. The germline gives CDR1 SGHRS, CDR2 YFSETQ. CDR3 sequence reads: CASSLVGLANTEAFF.

The chain couples TRBV6-6 to TRBJ2-5. From germline, CDR1 is MNHNY and CDR2 SVGAGI (reference sequence). The CDR3 totals 14 residues. CDR3 residues: CASSYSPSSETQYF.

The rearrangement links TRBV7-9 to TRBJ1-2. There are 13 residues in the CDR3. Germline V CDR1 and CDR2: SEHNR, FQNEAQ (reference sequence). The CDR3: CASSPLVYYGYTF. The full variable domain, completed using reference TRBV7-9 and TRBJ1-2, is DTGVSQNPRHKITKRGQNVTFRCDPISEHNRLYWYRQTLGQGPEFLTYFQNEAQLEKSRLLSDRFSAERPKGSFSTLEIQRTEQGDSAMYLCASSPLVYYGYTFGSGTRLTVV.

The chain combines TRBV27 with TRBJ1-4; TCRdb designates TRBD1, a call that cannot be tested without DNA. CDR1 is MNHEY and CDR2 is SMNVEV in the germline V gene (reference sequence). CDR3 size: 15 residues. The CDR3 reads CASRGTGTVNEKLFF.

The CDR3 sequence is CASSRGGPGELFF. The chain couples TRBV3-1 to TRBJ2-2; the D call from TCRdb, TRBD1, cannot be confirmed without DNA. The germline gives CDR1 LGHDT, CDR2 YNNKEL (reference sequence). The CDR3 is 13 amino acids.

This chain connects TRBV18 to TRBJ2-1; lacking DNA, the TRBD1 call made by TCRdb goes unchecked. This CDR3 is built from 18 residues. Germline V gives CDR1 KGHSH, CDR2 LQKENI. CDR3 residues: CASSLQTGRTTRYNEQFF.

The chain links TRBV27 to TRBJ2-1; the D gene TCRdb calls, TRBD2, cannot be checked with no DNA. Germline V lookup: CDR1 MNHEY, CDR2 SMNVEV (reference sequence). The CDR3 is made up of 17 amino acids. The CDR3 region is CASSFSSGRTIYNEQFF.